This TCR beta chain originates from a study of Graves' ophthalmopathy and Graves' hyperthyroidism. Whole-study context: Hyperthyroidism was classified as stable if no ophthalmopathy occurred within 18 months of follow-up. Study-wide points: Appearing in blood as well were most expanded thyroid clonotypes above 0.001 frequency.

In germline, CDR1 is ENHRY, CDR2 SYGVKD. V lost 6 bases to trimming and J lost 2 bases; unmatched junction nucleotides: 7. There are 15 residues in the CDR3. Beta-chain TCR CDR3 regions were amplified from RNA transcripts. After a first-round RT-PCR with HTBI primers, a second-round multiplex PCR was run. TCRdb called the multiplex PCR reads again in MiXCR, with one record for every CDR3 protein. This sample has some 1.1 million distinct CDR3 sequences, with roughly two fifths found just once. Comment on this clonotype: Antigen unknown.

Hyperthyroidism patients, aged 18 to 65, were newly diagnosed, under 2 months' duration. The sample consisted of peripheral blood or thyroid tissue (not recorded which). V and J are TRBV10-3 and TRBJ2-7, with 10 nucleotides matching TRBD1. This receptor was obtained from an adult man with Graves' hyperthyroidism. This CDR3 reads CAISLRDRGTYEQYF. CDR3 coding DNA: TGTGCCATCAGCCTTAGGGACAGGGGTACCTACGAGCAGTACTTC.